The text below deals with one T cell receptor (beta chain). The data are from a study of T cell responses to AZD1222 COVID-19 vaccine. CDR1 is MDHEN and CDR2 is SYDVKM in the germline V gene. V dropped 1 base and J dropped 1 base, with 5 bases sitting between them. This CDR3 has 14 residues. Sequencing was performed with immunoSEQ multiplex PCR; in TCRdb, only in-frame clones are kept and a portion is missing. This sample yields roughly 100,000 clones, of which less than 90% are seen a single time; 15% to 20% belongs to the top ten. The chain carries TRBV28 and TRBJ1-5, with D hard to call. This TCR derives from an adult in good health. Sample: peripheral blood, taken on day 0 of AZD1222 vaccination. The CDR3 region has the DNA TGTGCCAGCAGTTTATTGGCCAGCAATCAGCCCCAGCATTTT. It encodes CASSLLASNQPQHF.